Listed here are 5 T cell receptor beta chains from one sample, sequenced in a study of human T cells and chemical hapten exposure. The time point is: pre-sensitization, week 0. Treatment of the sample: therapeutic diphenylcyclopropenone sensitization with weekly scalp DPC. One entry per CDR3 protein results from TCRdb running MiXCR on the RACE reads. The sample lists approximately 400,000 distinct CDR3 sequences, 4.5% to 6% occurring once. The specimen was whole blood, collected in connection with sensitization to the hapten diphenylcyclopropenone (DPC). The source of these receptors is a woman between 50 and 59 years old with alopecia areata. Some clones in this sample may be carry-over from other donors' samples.

J is TRBJ1-1 and V is TRBV9; weak D call: TRBD1 (6 bases). This CDR3 has 15 amino acids. The germline V gene has CDR1 SGDLS and CDR2 YYNGEE. The V and J ends lost 0 bases and 5 bases respectively, with 14 bases between them. The CDR3 loop reads CASSVATGPGTEAFF. CDR3 nucleotides: TGTGCCAGCAGCGTAGCTACAGGGCCAGGGACTGAAGCTTTCTTT.

Many counts were recorded for this clonotype. The chain links TRBV12-3 or TRBV12-4 to TRBJ1-4; maybe TRBD1 (6 bases). This CDR3 region has 14 residues. Trimming stripped 11 bases from V and 0 bases from J, with 13 bases between. Written as DNA, the CDR3 is TGTGCCTCGGGGGGGGCAGCAACTAATGAAAAACTGTTTTTT. Translation gives CASGGAATNEKLFF.

There are many counts of this clonotype. The V call is TRBV29-1, the J call TRBJ2-7, with TRBD2 identical over 8 bases. Trimming took 7 bases from V and 2 from J; bases not matched to a gene: 7. Germline loops: CDR1 SQVTM, CDR2 ANQGSEA. CDR3 size: 13 residues. The DNA of the CDR3 is TGCAGCGCCCGGACTAGCAGAACCTACGAGCAGTACTTC. This codes for CSARTSRTYEQYF.

In its sample, this clonotype was seen a few times. The V call is TRBV7-2, the J call TRBJ2-3, with TRBD2 matching 13 bases. The CDR3 runs to 16 residues. V lost 3 bases, J lost 5 bases, and 5 bases stayed unmatched. Germline V gene sequence: CDR1 SGHTA, CDR2 FQGNSA. CDR3 in DNA: TGTGCCAGCAGCTTGGGACTAGCGGGAAAAGAAGATACGCAGTATTTT. This encodes CASSLGLAGKEDTQYF.

This clonotype was found many times. The chain links TRBV6-6 to TRBJ1-2; D remains ambiguous. The germline V gene has CDR1 MNHNY and CDR2 SVGAGI (reference sequence). Trimming stripped 2 bases from V and 8 bases from J, with 12 bases between. The CDR3 is 13 amino acids. DNA of the CDR3: TGTGCCAGCAGTTACGCGGCAGATGGGGGCTACACCTTC. Residues: CASSYAADGGYTF.